Below are 29 T cell receptor beta chains sequenced from a single sample in a study of shared clonotypes between healthy human individuals. The repertoire was sequenced with immunoSEQ multiplex PCR; TCRdb's copy has only in-frame clones and lacks some. The sample has around 2.5 million clones, 90% to 95% seen once. Sequencing was done on a sample of naive CD4+ T cells from PBMCs. The subset here: CD45RA+ positively selected. Receptors were obtained from a man between 18 and 35 years old in good health. Some clones in this sample may be carry-over from other donors' samples.

As concerns this clone: Other DNA sequences of this sample code for an identical CDR3. This chain connects TRBV9 to TRBJ2-1; D is possibly TRBD2 (6 bases). V gave up 0 bases and J gave up 0 bases, with 7 bases separating them. This CDR3 comprises 15 residues. Looked up from germline, CDR1 is SGDLS and CDR2 is YYNGEE. CDR3 in amino acids: CASSVGGNSYNEQFF. Written as DNA, the CDR3 is TGTGCCAGCAGCGTAGGCGGGAACTCCTACAATGAGCAGTTCTTC.

The rearrangement joins TRBV6-5 to TRBJ2-7, with a possible D match to TRBD2 (7 bases). Trimming shortened V by 5 bases and J by 8 bases, and 16 bases separated the two germline ends. The CDR3 runs 13 residues. CDR1 and CDR2 (germline): MNHEY, SVGAGI. In DNA form, the CDR3 reads TGTGCCAGCAGTCGGGGGGCCCTCGAACAGCAGTACTTC. It is translated as CASSRGALEQQYF.

This clone has a single count. The chain has TRBV10-2 and TRBJ2-7; 10 positions match TRBD1. CDR1 WSHSY and CDR2 SAAADI come from the germline V gene. The ends lost 6 bases at V and 5 bases at J; junction bases unmatched: 7. The length of the CDR3 is 14 residues. The CDR3 nucleotides read TGCGCCAGCAGAAGGACAGGGGGTTACGACGAGCAGTACTTC. Translated, it gives CASRRTGGYDEQYF.

The J gene is TRBJ2-5, the V gene TRBV10-3, with TRBD2 matching 7 bases. After removal of 8 bases from V and 1 base from J, the junction contained 7 bases not matched to a gene. The CDR3 length is 14 residues. The germline CDR1 and CDR2 sequences are ENHRY and SYGVKD. For the CDR3, the DNA is TGTGCCATCGGAACGGGGGGTTCCCAAGAGACCCAGTACTTC. It encodes CAIGTGGSQETQYF.

On this clone: The sample has other DNA sequences that encode this CDR3 too. V and J are TRBV2 and TRBJ1-1; no reliable D call. V was shortened by 4 bases and J by 0 bases, with 6 bases between the two germline ends. Germline V gene sequence: CDR1 SNHLY, CDR2 FYNNEI. This CDR3 spans 13 amino acids. CDR3 loop: CASSVDMNTEAFF. Written as DNA, the CDR3 is TGTGCCAGCAGTGTAGACATGAACACTGAAGCTTTCTTT.

The rearrangement links TRBV19 to TRBJ2-3; TRBD1 agrees at 8 bases. Germline-derived CDR1 and CDR2 are LNHDA and SQIVND (reference sequence). The CDR3 extends over 15 amino acids. After removal of 7 bases from V and 2 bases from J, the junction contained 8 bases not matched to a gene. The CDR3 region is CASNYGQGATDTQYF. The CDR3 DNA is TGTGCCAGTAATTATGGCCAGGGGGCCACAGATACGCAGTATTTT.

V gene TRBV28 combines with J gene TRBJ2-2; no reliable D call. Germline lookup yields CDR1 MDHEN and CDR2 SYDVKM. The CDR3 covers 13 residues. Trimming cost V 5 bases and J 1 base, with 5 bases left between them. CDR3 bases: TGTGCCAGCAGTGCGAGGAACACCGGGGAGCTGTTTTTT. It yields the protein CASSARNTGELFF.

This clone was recorded once. The rearrangement uses TRBV2 and TRBJ2-3, with D perhaps TRBD1 (6 bases). CDR1 is SNHLY, CDR2 FYNNEI, per germline. The CDR3 totals 14 residues. The V end was cut by 0 bases, the J end by 10 bases, with 14 bases between. DNA of the CDR3: TGTGCCAGCAGTGAAGCGTCCCTGGACAGAGCGCAGTATTTT. Its protein is CASSEASLDRAQYF.

This clone was detected a few times. The sample holds other DNA sequences that translate to the same CDR3. The chain recombines TRBV7-9 with TRBJ1-5; D is unresolved. The CDR3 sequence is 12 residues long. Germline V lookup: CDR1 SEHNR, CDR2 FQNEAQ (reference sequence). The ends were cut back, 4 bases at V and 3 bases at J, with 4 bases in the middle. The CDR3: CASSSPNQPQHF. The CDR3 region has the DNA TGTGCCAGCAGCTCACCCAATCAGCCCCAGCATTTT.

As for this clone: Other DNA sequences of this sample code for an identical CDR3. This chain uses TRBV20-1 with TRBJ1-1; D is uncertain. CDR3 length equals 11 residues. The germline CDR1 and CDR2 sequences are DFQATT and SNEGSKA (reference sequence). V was pared by 4 bases and J by 0 bases, with 3 bases between. The CDR3 sequence: CSATVNTEAFF. CDR3 in DNA: TGCAGTGCTACGGTGAACACTGAAGCTTTCTTT.

On this clone itself: The sample has other DNA sequences that encode this CDR3 too. V is TRBV7-2 and J is TRBJ1-3, with D possibly TRBD1 on 6 matching bases. Per the germline V gene, CDR1 is SGHTA and CDR2 is FQGNSA. V lost 1 base, J lost 2 bases, and 9 bases lay in between. The CDR3 runs to 15 residues. The CDR3 DNA follows: TGTGCCAGCAGCTTAGTGGGGGGCCCTGGAAACACCATATATTTT. The encoded protein is CASSLVGGPGNTIYF.

This rearrangement joins TRBV5-4 to TRBJ1-2; the D is unclear. V was shortened by 4 bases and J by 5 bases, with 15 bases between the two germline ends. CDR1 SGHNT and CDR2 YYREEE come from the germline V gene (reference sequence). The CDR3 has 14 amino acids. This chain's CDR3 is CASSTRENFYGYTF. CDR3 DNA: TGTGCCAGCAGCACCCGGGAAAACTTTTATGGCTACACCTTC. Full variable domain (rest looked up from reference TRBV5-4 and TRBJ1-2): ETGVTQSPTHLIKTRGQQVTLRCSSQSGHNTVSWYQQALGQGPQFIFQYYREEENGRGNFPPRFSGLQFPNYSSELNVNALELDDSALYLCASSTRENFYGYTFGSGTRLTVV.

As for this clone: Within the sample, other DNA sequences also encode this same CDR3. The chain is built from TRBV5-1 and TRBJ2-7; D not resolved. Germline assignment: CDR1 SGHRS and CDR2 YFSETQ. V was trimmed by 2 bases and J by 0 bases, leaving 9 bases between them. The CDR3 is 14 residues long. The CDR3 sequence is CASSLRANSYEQYF. For the CDR3, the DNA is TGCGCCAGCAGCTTAAGGGCTAACTCCTACGAGCAGTACTTC.

The chain links TRBV5-4 to TRBJ2-1; D not certain. V dropped 2 bases and J dropped 5 bases, with 8 bases sitting between them. Germline assignment: CDR1 SGHNT and CDR2 YYREEE (reference sequence). The CDR3 runs to 13 residues. CDR3 region: CASSFGINNEQFF. For the CDR3, the DNA is TGTGCCAGCAGCTTTGGGATCAACAATGAGCAGTTCTTC.

On this clone itself: Distinct nucleotide sequences in the sample also encode this CDR3. The chain employs TRBV19 and TRBJ1-4; D not certain. V was clipped by 6 bases and J by 7 bases, with 9 bases between them. The CDR3 extends over 12 amino acids. The germline V gene encodes CDR1 LNHDA and CDR2 SQIVND (reference sequence). This chain's CDR3 is CASSPLGEKLFF. Here the CDR3 DNA reads TGTGCCAGTAGCCCCCTTGGTGAAAAACTGTTTTTT.

V gene TRBV11-2 combines with J gene TRBJ1-2; D might be TRBD1 (5 bases). This CDR3 has 16 amino acids. Trimming cost V 6 bases and J 7 bases, with 24 bases left between them. Germline lookup yields CDR1 SGHAT and CDR2 FQNNGV. In DNA, the CDR3 is TGTGCCAGCAGGGGGGAGAGCCCCGGGGCCAATGCTGGCTACACCTTC. It specifies CASRGESPGANAGYTF.

The chain carries TRBV5-1 and TRBJ1-2, with D possibly being TRBD1 (6 bases). Trimming removed 4 bases from V and 4 bases from J, with 17 bases in between. The CDR3 totals 15 residues. Germline V gene lookup returns CDR1 SGHRS and CDR2 YFSETQ. The DNA for the CDR3 is TGCGCCAGCAGCCGTGGACAGACATTCCCCTATGGCTACACCTTC. Translated, it gives CASSRGQTFPYGYTF.

The genes are TRBV5-4 and TRBJ2-7; D is undetermined. Germline V lookup: CDR1 SGHNT, CDR2 YYREEE (reference sequence). Trimming cost V 4 bases and J 3 bases, with 11 bases left between them. The CDR3 covers 13 residues. The CDR3 loop reads CASSADLNYEQYF. Here the CDR3 DNA reads TGTGCCAGCAGCGCCGACTTGAACTACGAGCAGTACTTC.

The rearrangement joins TRBV19 to TRBJ2-5, with D tentatively TRBD1 or TRBD2 (5 bases each). The CDR3 spans 14 residues. Looked up from germline, CDR1 is LNHDA and CDR2 is SQIVND (reference sequence). V gave up 10 bases and J gave up 2 bases, with 17 bases separating them. CDR3 DNA: TGTGCCACGTCCGTCGGGGCGGTACAAGAGACCCAGTACTTC. The encoded protein is CATSVGAVQETQYF.

This sequence joins TRBV11-2 and TRBJ1-2, with a possible D match to TRBD1 (5 bases). The V gene's germline CDR1 is SGHAT and CDR2 FQNNGV. The CDR3 spans 13 residues. V gave up 5 bases and J gave up 8 bases, with 15 bases separating them. The CDR3 sequence is CASSLRDGIGYTF. The CDR3 DNA sequence: TGTGCCAGCAGCCTCCGGGACGGTATAGGCTACACCTTC.

This sequence joins TRBV25-1 and TRBJ2-7; D is unresolved. This CDR3 contains 17 residues. Germline CDR1 is MGHDK and CDR2 is SYGVNS. V lost 4 bases and J lost 1, with 20 bases in between. CDR3 protein: CASSGTPGLVSSYEQYF. CDR3 nucleotide sequence: TGTGCCAGCAGTGGTACCCCCGGGTTGGTTAGTTCCTACGAGCAGTACTTC.

The chain employs TRBV11-2 and TRBJ2-3; 7 bases are shared with TRBD2. Germline CDR1 reads SGHAT; CDR2 reads FQNNGV. CDR3 length: 13 amino acids. After removal of 3 bases from V and 5 bases from J, the junction contained 2 bases not matched to a gene. The CDR3 DNA sequence: TGTGCCAGCAGCTTTTGGGGGGGAGATACGCAGTATTTT. Encoded protein: CASSFWGGDTQYF.

This clone came up once. The chain carries TRBV5-1 and TRBJ2-1, with 10 bases lining up with TRBD2. Losses at the gene ends were 0 bases for V and 2 bases for J; bases not matched to a gene: 8. The CDR3 loop spans 18 amino acids. The germline V gene encodes CDR1 SGHRS and CDR2 YFSETQ. CDR3 in DNA: TGCGCCAGCAGCTTGGATTGGCTAGCGGGAGCCCCCTACAATGAGCAGTTCTTC. This translates into CASSLDWLAGAPYNEQFF.

This clone has just a few counts. The chain couples TRBV30 to TRBJ1-4; a weak D match, TRBD1 (5 bases). The germline V gene has CDR1 GTSNPN and CDR2 SVGIG (reference sequence). The CDR3 runs to 15 residues. Trimming took 2 bases from V and 0 from J, leaving 10 bases between them. The CDR3 sequence: CAWSRTLATNEKLFF. The DNA for the CDR3 is TGTGCCTGGAGTAGGACACTTGCAACTAATGAAAAACTGTTTTTT.

This chain uses TRBV15 with TRBJ2-1, with a tentative D call TRBD2 (6 bases). Trimming took 0 bases from V and 4 from J, leaving 13 bases between them. This CDR3 has 16 amino acids. CDR1 LNHNV and CDR2 YYDKDF come from the germline V gene (reference sequence). The CDR3 nucleotides read TGTGCCACCAGCAGAGATGAGGCGGGAACTTACAATGAGCAGTTCTTC. It codes for CATSRDEAGTYNEQFF.

The chain carries TRBV7-9 and TRBJ1-1; D might be TRBD1 (6 bases). The V end was cut by 4 bases, the J end by 4 bases, with 13 bases between. This CDR3 is built from 14 residues. In germline, CDR1 is SEHNR, CDR2 FQNEAQ (reference sequence). CDR3 residues: CASSSEGGGTEAFF. The CDR3 nucleotides read TGTGCCAGCAGCTCGGAGGGGGGCGGCACTGAAGCTTTCTTT. Full variable domain (rest looked up from reference TRBV7-9 and TRBJ1-1): DTGVSQNPRHKITKRGQNVTFRCDPISEHNRLYWYRQTLGQGPEFLTYFQNEAQLEKSRLLSDRFSAERPKGSFSTLEIQRTEQGDSAMYLCASSSEGGGTEAFFGQGTRLTVV.

The rearrangement links TRBV2 to TRBJ2-7; D remains ambiguous. The CDR3 is made up of 13 amino acids. Germline CDR1 SNHLY, CDR2 FYNNEI. Between the trimmed V and J ends, which lost 6 bases and 4 bases, there was a span of 13 bases. The CDR3 DNA reads as TGTGCCAGCAGAGAACAGACACTTTACGAGCAGTACTTC. Amino acids: CASREQTLYEQYF.

V is TRBV5-1 and J is TRBJ2-7; D ambiguous. Trimming shortened V by 0 bases and J by 0 bases, and 7 bases separated the two germline ends. Looked up from germline, CDR1 is SGHRS and CDR2 is YFSETQ. The CDR3 loop spans 14 amino acids. Here the CDR3 DNA reads TGCGCCAGCAGCTTGGCGACGGACTCCTACGAGCAGTACTTC. This codes for CASSLATDSYEQYF.

The J gene is TRBJ2-7, the V gene TRBV25-1; no definite D call. CDR3 length: 11 amino acids. The V gene lost 8 bases and the J gene lost 5 bases, with 10 bases spanning the gap. CDR1 and CDR2 (germline): MGHDK, SYGVNS. CDR3 residues: CASSYSHEQYF. In DNA, the CDR3 is TGTGCCAGCTCGTACAGCCACGAGCAGTACTTC.